This paragraph reports one T cell receptor (beta chain). The sample belongs to a study of OX40 agonist ivuxolimab in advanced cancers. About the research overall: Dose-escalation cases comprised hepatocellular carcinoma, melanoma, renal cell or head and neck cancer. People who had prior anti-PD-1, anti-PD-L1 or anti-CTLA-4 therapy could take part, and 40% had some.

Trimming left V 7 bases short and J 8 bases short, with 17 bases between. Germline CDR1 and CDR2: GTSNPN and SVGIG (reference sequence). This CDR3 is built from 13 residues. Repertoires were generated with immunoSEQ multiplex PCR, while TCRdb's copy carries only in-frame clones and drops some. The sample has 73,000 or so clones; roughly 90% are singletons. Sequenced here: CD4+ or CD8+ T cells sorted from blood, sampled in a trial of the OX40 agonist ivuxolimab. This TCR was recovered from an adult with an advanced solid tumor such as melanoma, head and neck, liver or kidney cancer. The chain is built from TRBV30 and TRBJ1-4, with D perhaps TRBD1 (5 bases). CDR3 coding DNA: TGTGCCTCCCCTGGCAGGGCCGGGGAAAAACTGTTTTTT. This codes for CASPGRAGEKLFF.